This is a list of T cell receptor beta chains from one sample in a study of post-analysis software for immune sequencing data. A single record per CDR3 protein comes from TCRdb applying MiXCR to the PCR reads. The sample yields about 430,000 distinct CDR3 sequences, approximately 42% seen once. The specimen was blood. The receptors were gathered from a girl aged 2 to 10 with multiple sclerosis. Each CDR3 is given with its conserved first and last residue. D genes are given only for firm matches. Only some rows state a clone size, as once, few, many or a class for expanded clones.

cdr3_nt: TGCAGTGCTAGACAGCTAGCGGGAGTGATCAATGAGCAGTTCTTC; cdr3_aa: CSARQLAGVINEQFF; clone_size: -; d_call: TRBD2; j_call: TRBJ2-1; v_call: TRBV20-1
cdr3_nt: TGCGCCAGCAGCCCAACAAGCGGCGGCTGGCGATTTCGCACAGATACGCAGTATTTT; cdr3_aa: CASSPTSGGWRFRTDTQYF; clone_size: -; d_call: -; j_call: TRBJ2-3; v_call: TRBV4-1
cdr3_nt: TGTGCCAGCAGCTCCAGGGGGAACACTGAAGCTTTCTTT; cdr3_aa: CASSSRGNTEAFF; clone_size: few; d_call: -; j_call: TRBJ1-1; v_call: TRBV7-2
cdr3_nt: TGTGCCAGCAGTGTAGGGCAGGCAAATTCACCCCTCCACTTT; cdr3_aa: CASSVGQANSPLHF; clone_size: few; d_call: -; j_call: TRBJ1-6; v_call: TRBV2
cdr3_nt: TGTGCCAGCAGTTTCAAGGGGCCGACAGGGATCGACAATCAGCCCCAGCATTTT; cdr3_aa: CASSFKGPTGIDNQPQHF; clone_size: -; d_call: TRBD1; j_call: TRBJ1-5; v_call: TRBV27
cdr3_nt: TGTGCCAGCAGCCCACGTGGGGCCCACAATGAGCAGTTCTTC; cdr3_aa: CASSPRGAHNEQFF; clone_size: -; d_call: -; j_call: TRBJ2-1; v_call: TRBV5-6
cdr3_nt: TGCGCCAGCAGCCAAGATACGAGGGGACAGGGAAAGGGCTACGAGCAGTACTTC; cdr3_aa: CASSQDTRGQGKGYEQYF; clone_size: -; d_call: TRBD1; j_call: TRBJ2-7; v_call: TRBV4-1
cdr3_nt: TGCAGCACAACGACTAGCGGGGCGAGCACAGATACGCAGTATTTT; cdr3_aa: CSTTTSGASTDTQYF; clone_size: few; d_call: TRBD2; j_call: TRBJ2-3; v_call: TRBV29-1
cdr3_nt: TGTGCCATCAGAGGGGAGGGCCTTGGGAACTATGGCTACACCTTC; cdr3_aa: CAIRGEGLGNYGYTF; clone_size: few; d_call: -; j_call: TRBJ1-2; v_call: TRBV10-3
cdr3_nt: TGCAGTGCTCCCGCGGACATACGGCCAGAAAAACTGTTTTTT; cdr3_aa: CSAPADIRPEKLFF; clone_size: -; d_call: -; j_call: TRBJ1-4; v_call: TRBV20-1
cdr3_nt: TGTGCCAGCAGCTTGGAAGTCCTCATCGGCTCTTCACCCCTCCACTTT; cdr3_aa: CASSLEVLIGSSPLHF; clone_size: -; d_call: -; j_call: TRBJ1-6; v_call: TRBV5-6
cdr3_nt: TGTGCCAGCAGTTTAGACCGGGACCTTGAGCAGTTCTTC; cdr3_aa: CASSLDRDLEQFF; clone_size: -; d_call: -; j_call: TRBJ2-1; v_call: TRBV28
cdr3_nt: TGTGCCAGCAGCCGGGACACCGGCAATGAGCAGTTCTTC; cdr3_aa: CASSRDTGNEQFF; clone_size: few; d_call: -; j_call: TRBJ2-1; v_call: TRBV28
cdr3_nt: TGTGCCAGCAGCGTAGCTCCGCGACAAGATTTCGACTATGGCTACACCTTC; cdr3_aa: CASSVAPRQDFDYGYTF; clone_size: -; d_call: -; j_call: TRBJ1-2; v_call: TRBV9
cdr3_nt: TGTGCCAGCAGGACTGGGACAGGGAGCGGCTACACCTTC; cdr3_aa: CASRTGTGSGYTF; clone_size: -; d_call: TRBD1; j_call: TRBJ1-2; v_call: TRBV28
cdr3_nt: TGTGCCATCAGTGAGACAGGGGGCTCGGGGACTGAAGCTTTCTTT; cdr3_aa: CAISETGGSGTEAFF; clone_size: -; d_call: TRBD1; j_call: TRBJ1-1; v_call: TRBV10-3
cdr3_nt: TGTGCCACTAGGGGGGACTTTGATGGGGATACGCAGTATTTT; cdr3_aa: CATRGDFDGDTQYF; clone_size: few; d_call: -; j_call: TRBJ2-3; v_call: TRBV28